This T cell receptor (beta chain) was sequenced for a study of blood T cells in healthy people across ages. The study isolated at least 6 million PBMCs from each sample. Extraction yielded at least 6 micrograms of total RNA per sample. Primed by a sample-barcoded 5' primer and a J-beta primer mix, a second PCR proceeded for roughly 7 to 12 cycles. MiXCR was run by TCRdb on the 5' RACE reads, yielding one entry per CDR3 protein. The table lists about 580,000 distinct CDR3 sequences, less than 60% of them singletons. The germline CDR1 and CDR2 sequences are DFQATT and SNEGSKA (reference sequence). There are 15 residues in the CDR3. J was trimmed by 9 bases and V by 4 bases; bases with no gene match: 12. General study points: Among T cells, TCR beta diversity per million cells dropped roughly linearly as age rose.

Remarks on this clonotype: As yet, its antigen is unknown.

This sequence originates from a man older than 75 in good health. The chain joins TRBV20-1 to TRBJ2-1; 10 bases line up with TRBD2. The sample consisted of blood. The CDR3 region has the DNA TGCAGTGCTACCCCCCCTAGCGGGAGCTCGAGTGAGCAGTTCTTC. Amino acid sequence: CSATPPSGSSSEQFF.